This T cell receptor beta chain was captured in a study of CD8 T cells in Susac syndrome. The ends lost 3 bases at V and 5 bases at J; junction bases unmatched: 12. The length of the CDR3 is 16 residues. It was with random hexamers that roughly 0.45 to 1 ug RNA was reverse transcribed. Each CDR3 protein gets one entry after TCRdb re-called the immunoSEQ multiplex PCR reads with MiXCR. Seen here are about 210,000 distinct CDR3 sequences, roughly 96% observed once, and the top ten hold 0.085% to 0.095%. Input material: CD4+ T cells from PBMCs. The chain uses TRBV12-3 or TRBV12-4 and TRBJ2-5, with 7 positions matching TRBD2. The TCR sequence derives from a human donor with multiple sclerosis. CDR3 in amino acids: CASSFESGGLWETQYF. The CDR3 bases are TGTGCCAGCAGTTTTGAATCGGGGGGTCTATGGGAGACCCAGTACTTC.